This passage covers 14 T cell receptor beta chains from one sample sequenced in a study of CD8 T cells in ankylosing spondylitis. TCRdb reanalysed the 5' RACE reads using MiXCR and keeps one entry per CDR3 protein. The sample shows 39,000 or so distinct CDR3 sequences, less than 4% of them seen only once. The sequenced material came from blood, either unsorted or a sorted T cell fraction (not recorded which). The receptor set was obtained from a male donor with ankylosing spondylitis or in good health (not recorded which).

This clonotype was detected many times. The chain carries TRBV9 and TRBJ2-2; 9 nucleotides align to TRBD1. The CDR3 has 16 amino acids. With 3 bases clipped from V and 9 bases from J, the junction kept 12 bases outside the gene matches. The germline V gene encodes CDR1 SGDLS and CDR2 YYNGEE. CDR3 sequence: CASSDPGQGLSRELFF. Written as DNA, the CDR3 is TGTGCCAGCAGCGACCCGGGACAGGGTCTGAGCCGGGAGCTGTTTTTT.

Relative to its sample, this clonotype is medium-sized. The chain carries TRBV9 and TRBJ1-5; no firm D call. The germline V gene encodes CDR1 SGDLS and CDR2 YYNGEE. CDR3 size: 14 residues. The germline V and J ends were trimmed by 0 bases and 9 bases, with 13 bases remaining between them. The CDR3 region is CASSVGLENGPQHF. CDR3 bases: TGTGCCAGCAGCGTAGGATTAGAGAATGGGCCCCAGCATTTT. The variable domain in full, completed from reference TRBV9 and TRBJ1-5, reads DSGVTQTPKHLITATGQRVTLRCSPRSGDLSVYWYQQSLDQGLQFLIQYYNGEERAKGNILERFSAQQFPDLHSELNLSSLELGDSALYFCASSVGLENGPQHFGDGTRLSIL.

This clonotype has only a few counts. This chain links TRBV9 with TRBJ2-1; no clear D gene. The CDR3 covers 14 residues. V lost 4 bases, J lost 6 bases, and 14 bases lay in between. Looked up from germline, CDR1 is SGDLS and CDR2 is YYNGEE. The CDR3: CASSPVRPPNEQFF. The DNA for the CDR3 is TGTGCCAGCAGCCCGGTTCGGCCCCCCAATGAGCAGTTCTTC.

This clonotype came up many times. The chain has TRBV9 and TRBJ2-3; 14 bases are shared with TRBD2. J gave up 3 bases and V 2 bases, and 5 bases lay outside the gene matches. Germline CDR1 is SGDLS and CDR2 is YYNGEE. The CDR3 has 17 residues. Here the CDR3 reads CASSVSGTSGRTDTQYF. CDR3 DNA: TGTGCCAGCAGCGTCAGTGGGACTAGCGGGAGAACAGATACGCAGTATTTT.

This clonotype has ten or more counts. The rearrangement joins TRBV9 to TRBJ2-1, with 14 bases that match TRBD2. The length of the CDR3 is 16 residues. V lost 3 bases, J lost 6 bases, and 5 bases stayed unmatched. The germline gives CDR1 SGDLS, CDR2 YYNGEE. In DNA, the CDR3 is TGTGCCAGCAGCGCCGGGGGACTAGCGGGAGTCAATGAGCAGTTCTTC. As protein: CASSAGGLAGVNEQFF.

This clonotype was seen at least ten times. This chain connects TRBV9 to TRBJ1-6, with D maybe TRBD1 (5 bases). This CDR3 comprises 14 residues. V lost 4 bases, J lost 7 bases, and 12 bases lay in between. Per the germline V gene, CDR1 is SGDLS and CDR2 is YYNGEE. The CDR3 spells CASSPGRANSPLHF. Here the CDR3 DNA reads TGTGCCAGCAGCCCCGGCAGGGCAAATTCACCCCTCCACTTT.

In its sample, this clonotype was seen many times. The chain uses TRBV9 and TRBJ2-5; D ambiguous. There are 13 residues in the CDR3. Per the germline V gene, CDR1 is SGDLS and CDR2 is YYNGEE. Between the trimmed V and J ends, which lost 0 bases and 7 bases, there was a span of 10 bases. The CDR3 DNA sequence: TGTGCCAGCAGCGTAGAATCTTCGGGGACCCAGTACTTC. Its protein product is CASSVESSGTQYF.

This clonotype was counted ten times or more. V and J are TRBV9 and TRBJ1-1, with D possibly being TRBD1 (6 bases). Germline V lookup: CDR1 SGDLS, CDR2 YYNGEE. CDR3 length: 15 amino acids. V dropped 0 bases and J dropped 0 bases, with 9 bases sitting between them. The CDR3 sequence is CASSVGPGVNTEAFF. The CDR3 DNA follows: TGTGCCAGCAGCGTAGGGCCAGGGGTGAACACTGAAGCTTTCTTT.

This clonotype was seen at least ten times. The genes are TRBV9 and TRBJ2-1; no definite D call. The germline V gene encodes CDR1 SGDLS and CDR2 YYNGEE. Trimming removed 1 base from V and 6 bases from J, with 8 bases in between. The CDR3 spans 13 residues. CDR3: CASSVFAGNEQFF. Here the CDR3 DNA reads TGTGCCAGCAGCGTATTTGCCGGCAATGAGCAGTTCTTC.

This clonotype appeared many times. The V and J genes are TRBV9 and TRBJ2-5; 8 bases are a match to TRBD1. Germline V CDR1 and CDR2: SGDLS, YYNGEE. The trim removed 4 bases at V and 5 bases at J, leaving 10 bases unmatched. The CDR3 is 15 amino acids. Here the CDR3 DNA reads TGTGCCAGCAGCAGAGTGGGGGACAGGAGGGAGACCCAGTACTTC. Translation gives CASSRVGDRRETQYF. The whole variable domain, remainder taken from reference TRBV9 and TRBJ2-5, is DSGVTQTPKHLITATGQRVTLRCSPRSGDLSVYWYQQSLDQGLQFLIQYYNGEERAKGNILERFSAQQFPDLHSELNLSSLELGDSALYFCASSRVGDRRETQYFGPGTRLLVL.

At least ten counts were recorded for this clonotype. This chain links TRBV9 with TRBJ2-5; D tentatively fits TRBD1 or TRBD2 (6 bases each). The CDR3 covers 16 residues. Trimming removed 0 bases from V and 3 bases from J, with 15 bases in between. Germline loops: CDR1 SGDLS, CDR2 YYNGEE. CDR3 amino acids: CASSVALSGAEETQYF. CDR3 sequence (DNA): TGTGCCAGCAGCGTAGCTCTCTCGGGGGCCGAAGAGACCCAGTACTTC.

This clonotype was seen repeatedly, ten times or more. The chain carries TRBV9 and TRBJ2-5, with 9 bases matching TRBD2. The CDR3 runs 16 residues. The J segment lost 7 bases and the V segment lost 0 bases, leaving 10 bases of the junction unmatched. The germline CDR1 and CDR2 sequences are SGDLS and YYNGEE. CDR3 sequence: CASSVGSSGGPGTQYF. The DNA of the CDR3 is TGTGCCAGCAGCGTAGGGTCCAGCGGGGGGCCGGGGACCCAGTACTTC. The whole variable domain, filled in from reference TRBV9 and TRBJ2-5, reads DSGVTQTPKHLITATGQRVTLRCSPRSGDLSVYWYQQSLDQGLQFLIQYYNGEERAKGNILERFSAQQFPDLHSELNLSSLELGDSALYFCASSVGSSGGPGTQYFGPGTRLLVL.

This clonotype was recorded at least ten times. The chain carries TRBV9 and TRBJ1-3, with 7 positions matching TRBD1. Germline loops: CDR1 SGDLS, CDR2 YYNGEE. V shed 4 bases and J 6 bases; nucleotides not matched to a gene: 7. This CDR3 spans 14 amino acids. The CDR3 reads CASSRNRGPNTIYF. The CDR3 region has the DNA TGTGCCAGCAGCCGTAACAGGGGACCAAACACCATATATTTT.

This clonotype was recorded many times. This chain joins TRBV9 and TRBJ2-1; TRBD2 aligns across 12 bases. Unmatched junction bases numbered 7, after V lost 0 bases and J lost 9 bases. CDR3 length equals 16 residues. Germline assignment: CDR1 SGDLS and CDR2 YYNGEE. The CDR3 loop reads CASSVEGTSGWGEQFF. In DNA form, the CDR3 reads TGTGCCAGCAGCGTAGAAGGGACTAGCGGGTGGGGTGAGCAGTTCTTC.